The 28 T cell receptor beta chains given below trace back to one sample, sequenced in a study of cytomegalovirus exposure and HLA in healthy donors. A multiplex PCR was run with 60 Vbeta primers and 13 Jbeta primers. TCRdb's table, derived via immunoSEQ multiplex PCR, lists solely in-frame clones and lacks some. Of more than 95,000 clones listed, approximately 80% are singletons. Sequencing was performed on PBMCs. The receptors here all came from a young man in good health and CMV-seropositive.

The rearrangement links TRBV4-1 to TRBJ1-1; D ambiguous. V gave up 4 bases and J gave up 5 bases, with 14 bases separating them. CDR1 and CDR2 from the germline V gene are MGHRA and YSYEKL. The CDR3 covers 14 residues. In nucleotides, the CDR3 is TGCGCCAGCAGCCTTCCGAGGGTCGGTACTGAAGCTTTCTTT. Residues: CASSLPRVGTEAFF.

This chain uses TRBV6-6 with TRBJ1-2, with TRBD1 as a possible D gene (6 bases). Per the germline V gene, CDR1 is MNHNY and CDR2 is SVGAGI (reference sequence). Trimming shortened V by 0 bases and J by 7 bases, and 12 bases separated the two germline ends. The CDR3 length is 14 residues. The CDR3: CASSYSNRAIGYTF. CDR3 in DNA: TGTGCCAGCAGTTACTCGAACAGGGCGATTGGCTACACCTTC.

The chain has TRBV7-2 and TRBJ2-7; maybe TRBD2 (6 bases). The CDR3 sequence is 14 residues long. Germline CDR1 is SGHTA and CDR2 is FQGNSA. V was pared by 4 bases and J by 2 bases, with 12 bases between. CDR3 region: CASSSSVRAYEQYF. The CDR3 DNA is TGTGCCAGCAGCTCTAGCGTGCGTGCCTACGAGCAGTACTTC.

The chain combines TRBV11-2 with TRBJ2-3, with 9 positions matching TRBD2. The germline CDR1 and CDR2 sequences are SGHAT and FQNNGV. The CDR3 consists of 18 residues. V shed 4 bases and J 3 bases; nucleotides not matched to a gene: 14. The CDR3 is CASSSWLGVAGETDTQYF. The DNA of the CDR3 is TGTGCCAGCAGCTCCTGGTTGGGAGTAGCGGGAGAAACAGATACGCAGTATTTT.

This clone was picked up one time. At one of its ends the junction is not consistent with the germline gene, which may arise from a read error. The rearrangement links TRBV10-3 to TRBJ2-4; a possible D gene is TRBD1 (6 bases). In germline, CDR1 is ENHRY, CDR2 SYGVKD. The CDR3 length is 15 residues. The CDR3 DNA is TGTGCCATCAGTGAGACAGGGCTGGCCAAAAACAGTCAGTACTTC. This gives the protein CAISETGLAKNSQYF.

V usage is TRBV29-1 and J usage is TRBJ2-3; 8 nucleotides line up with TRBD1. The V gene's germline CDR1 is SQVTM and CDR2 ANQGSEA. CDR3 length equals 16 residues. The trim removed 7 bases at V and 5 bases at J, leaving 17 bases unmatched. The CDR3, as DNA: TGCAGCGCCCGATGGGCCGGCCAGGGGGCAAGAGATACGCAGTATTTT. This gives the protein CSARWAGQGARDTQYF.

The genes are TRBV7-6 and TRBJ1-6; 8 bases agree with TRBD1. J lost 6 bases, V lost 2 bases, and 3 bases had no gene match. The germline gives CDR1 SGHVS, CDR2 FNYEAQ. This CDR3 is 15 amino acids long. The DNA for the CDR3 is TGTGCCAGCAGCTTATCGGACAGGGCTAATTCACCCCTCCACTTT. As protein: CASSLSDRANSPLHF.

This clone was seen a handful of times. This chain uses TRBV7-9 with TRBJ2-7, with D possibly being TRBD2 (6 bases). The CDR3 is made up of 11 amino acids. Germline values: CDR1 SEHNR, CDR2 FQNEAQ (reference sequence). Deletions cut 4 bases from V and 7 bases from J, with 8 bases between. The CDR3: CASSWAGEQYF. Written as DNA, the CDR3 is TGTGCCAGCAGCTGGGCGGGGGAGCAGTACTTC.

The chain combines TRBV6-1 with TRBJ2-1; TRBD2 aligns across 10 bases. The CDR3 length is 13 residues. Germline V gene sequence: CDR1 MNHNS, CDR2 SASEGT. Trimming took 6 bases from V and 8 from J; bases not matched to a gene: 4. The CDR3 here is CASRVAGGHEQFF. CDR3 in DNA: TGTGCCAGCAGGGTAGCGGGAGGCCATGAGCAGTTCTTC.

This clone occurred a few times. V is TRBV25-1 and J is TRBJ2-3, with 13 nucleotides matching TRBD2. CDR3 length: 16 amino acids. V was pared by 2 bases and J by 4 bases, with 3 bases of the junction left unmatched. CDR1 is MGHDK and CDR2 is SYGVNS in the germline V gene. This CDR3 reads CASSERTSGSSDTQYF. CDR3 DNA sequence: TGTGCCAGCAGTGAAAGGACTAGCGGGAGCTCAGATACGCAGTATTTT.

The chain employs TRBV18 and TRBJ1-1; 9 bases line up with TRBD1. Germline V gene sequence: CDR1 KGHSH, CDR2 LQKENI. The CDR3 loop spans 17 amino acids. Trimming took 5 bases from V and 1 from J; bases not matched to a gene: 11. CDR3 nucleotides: TGTGCCAGCTCAAAGCAAACAGGGGGCGCAGGGAACACTGAAGCTTTCTTT. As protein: CASSKQTGGAGNTEAFF.

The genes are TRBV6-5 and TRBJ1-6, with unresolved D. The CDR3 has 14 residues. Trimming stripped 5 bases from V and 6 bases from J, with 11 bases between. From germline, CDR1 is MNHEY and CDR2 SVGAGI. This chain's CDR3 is CASSRILPNSPLHF. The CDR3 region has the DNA TGTGCCAGCAGTCGTATACTACCTAATTCACCCCTCCACTTT.

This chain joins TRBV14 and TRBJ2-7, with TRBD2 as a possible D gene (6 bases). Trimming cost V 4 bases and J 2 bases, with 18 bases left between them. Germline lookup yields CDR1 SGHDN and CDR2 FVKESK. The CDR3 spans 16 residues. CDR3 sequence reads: CASSPLRGGNPYEQYF. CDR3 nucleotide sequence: TGTGCCAGCAGCCCTTTACGTGGAGGGAACCCCTACGAGCAGTACTTC.

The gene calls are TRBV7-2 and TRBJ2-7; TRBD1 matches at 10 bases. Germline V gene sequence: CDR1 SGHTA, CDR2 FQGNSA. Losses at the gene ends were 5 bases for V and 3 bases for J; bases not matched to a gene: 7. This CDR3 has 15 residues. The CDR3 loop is CASSRGTGEGYEQYF. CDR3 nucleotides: TGTGCCAGCAGCCGAGGGACAGGGGAAGGCTACGAGCAGTACTTC.

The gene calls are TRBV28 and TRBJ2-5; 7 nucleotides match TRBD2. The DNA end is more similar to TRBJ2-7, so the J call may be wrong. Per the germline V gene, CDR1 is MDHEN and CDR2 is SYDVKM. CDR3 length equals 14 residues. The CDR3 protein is CASRVGGTSYEQYF. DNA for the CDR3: TGTGCCAGCAGAGTCGGGGGGACCTCCTACGAGCAGTACTTC.

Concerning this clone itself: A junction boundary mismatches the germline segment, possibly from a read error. The CDR3 DNA follows: TGTGCTAGCAGCTCCACAGGGTATGAGCAGTTCTTC. This gives the protein CASSSTGYEQFF. The chain uses TRBV7-7 and TRBJ2-1; TRBD1 is a possible D gene (6 bases). The CDR3 is 12 residues long. Germline CDR1 is SSHAT and CDR2 is FNYEAQ (reference sequence).

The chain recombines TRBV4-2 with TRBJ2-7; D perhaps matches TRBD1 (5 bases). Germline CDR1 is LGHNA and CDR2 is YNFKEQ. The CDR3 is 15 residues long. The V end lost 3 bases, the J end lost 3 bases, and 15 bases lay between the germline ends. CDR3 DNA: TGTGCCAGCAGCCAGGGAACCGGACAAAACTACGAGCAGTACTTC. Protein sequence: CASSQGTGQNYEQYF.

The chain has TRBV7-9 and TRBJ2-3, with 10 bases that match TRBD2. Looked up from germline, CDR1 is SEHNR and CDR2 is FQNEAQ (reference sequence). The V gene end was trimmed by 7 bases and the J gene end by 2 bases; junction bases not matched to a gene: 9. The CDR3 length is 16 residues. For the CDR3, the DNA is TGTGCCAGCAACAAAAGGACTAGCGGAAACACAGATACGCAGTATTTT. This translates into CASNKRTSGNTDTQYF.

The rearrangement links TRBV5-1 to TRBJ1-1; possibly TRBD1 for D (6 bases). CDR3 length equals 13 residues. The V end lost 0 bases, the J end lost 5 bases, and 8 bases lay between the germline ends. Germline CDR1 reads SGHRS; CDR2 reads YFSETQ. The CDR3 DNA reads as TGCGCCAGCAGCTTGGACCAGGGGACTGAAGCTTTCTTT. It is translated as CASSLDQGTEAFF.

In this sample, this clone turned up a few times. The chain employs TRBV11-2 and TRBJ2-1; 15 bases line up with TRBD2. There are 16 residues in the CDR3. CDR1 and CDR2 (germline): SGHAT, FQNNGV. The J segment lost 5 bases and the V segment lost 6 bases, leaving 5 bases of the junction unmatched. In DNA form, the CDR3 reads TGTGCCAGCAGGTGGACTAGCGGGAGGGGGAACAATGAGCAGTTCTTC. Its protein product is CASRWTSGRGNNEQFF.

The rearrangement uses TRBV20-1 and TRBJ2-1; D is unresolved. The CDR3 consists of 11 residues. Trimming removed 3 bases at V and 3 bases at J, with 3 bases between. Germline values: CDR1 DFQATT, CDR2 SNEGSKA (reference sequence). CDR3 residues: CSASGYNEQFF. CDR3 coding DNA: TGCAGTGCTAGCGGCTACAATGAGCAGTTCTTC.

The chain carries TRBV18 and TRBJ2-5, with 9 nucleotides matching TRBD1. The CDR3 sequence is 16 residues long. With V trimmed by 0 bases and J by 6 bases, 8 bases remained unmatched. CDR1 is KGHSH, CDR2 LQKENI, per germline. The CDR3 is CASSPPPGQGRKTQYF. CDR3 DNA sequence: TGTGCCAGCTCACCACCCCCGGGACAGGGCAGAAAGACCCAGTACTTC.

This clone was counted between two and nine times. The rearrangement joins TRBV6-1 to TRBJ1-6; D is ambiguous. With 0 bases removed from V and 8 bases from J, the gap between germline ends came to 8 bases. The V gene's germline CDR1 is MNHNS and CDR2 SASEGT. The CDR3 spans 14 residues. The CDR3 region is CASSEALYYSPLHF. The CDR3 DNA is TGTGCCAGCAGTGAAGCGCTCTACTATTCACCCCTCCACTTT.

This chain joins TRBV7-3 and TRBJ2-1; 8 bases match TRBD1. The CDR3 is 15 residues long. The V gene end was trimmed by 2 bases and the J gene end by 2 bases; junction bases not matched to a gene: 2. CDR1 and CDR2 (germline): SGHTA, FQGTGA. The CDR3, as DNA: TGTGCCAGCAGCTTATGGACAGGGCCCTACAATGAGCAGTTCTTC. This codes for CASSLWTGPYNEQFF.

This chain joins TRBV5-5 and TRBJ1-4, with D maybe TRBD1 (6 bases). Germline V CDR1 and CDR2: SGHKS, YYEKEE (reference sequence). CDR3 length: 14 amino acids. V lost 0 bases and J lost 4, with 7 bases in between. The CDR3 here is CASSLGGRNEKLFF. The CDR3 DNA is TGTGCCAGCAGCTTGGGGGGGCGTAATGAAAAACTGTTTTTT.

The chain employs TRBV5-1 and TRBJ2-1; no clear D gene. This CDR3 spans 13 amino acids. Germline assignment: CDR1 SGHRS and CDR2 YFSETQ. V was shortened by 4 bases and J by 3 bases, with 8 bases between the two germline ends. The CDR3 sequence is CASSPIYYNEQFF. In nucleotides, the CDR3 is TGCGCCAGCAGCCCGATCTACTACAATGAGCAGTTCTTC.

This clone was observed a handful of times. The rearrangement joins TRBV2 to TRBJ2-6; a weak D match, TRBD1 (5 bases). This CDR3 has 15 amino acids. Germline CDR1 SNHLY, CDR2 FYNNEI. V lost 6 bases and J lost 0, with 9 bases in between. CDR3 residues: CASRAQASGANVLTF. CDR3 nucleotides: TGTGCCAGCAGAGCACAGGCCTCTGGGGCCAACGTCCTGACTTTC.

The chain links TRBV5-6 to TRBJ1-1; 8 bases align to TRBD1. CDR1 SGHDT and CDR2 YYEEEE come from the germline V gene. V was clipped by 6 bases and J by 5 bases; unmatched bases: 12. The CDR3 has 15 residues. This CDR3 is CASTELGQGGTEAFF. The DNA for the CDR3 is TGTGCCAGCACCGAACTAGGACAGGGTGGGACTGAAGCTTTCTTT. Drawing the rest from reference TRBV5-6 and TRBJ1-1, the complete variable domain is DAGVTQSPTHLIKTRGQQVTLRCSPKSGHDTVSWYQQALGQGPQFIFQYYEEEERQRGNFPDRFSGHQFPNYSSELNVNALLLGDSALYLCASTELGQGGTEAFFGQGTRLTVV.